This is a list of T cell receptor beta chains from one sample in a study of cytomegalovirus exposure and HLA in healthy donors. Clones were read by immunoSEQ multiplex PCR, and TCRdb kept only the in-frame ones, dropping some. The sample shows some 150,000 clones, approximately 80% of them seen only once. Source material: PBMCs. These receptors were collected from a woman aged 18-30 years in good health and CMV-seropositive. Each CDR3 is given with its conserved first and last residue. Each record gives: J gene, D gene, clone size, V gene, CDR3 protein, CDR3 DNA. D genes are given only for firm matches. Not every row has a clone size; where given, it reads once, few, many or a size class.

J: TRBJ2-3
D: NA
size: NA
V: TRBV21-1
CDR3: CASSSDNRGGATDTQYF
DNA: TGTGCCAGCAGCTCAGACAATAGGGGGGGGGCCACAGATACGCAGTATTTT

J: TRBJ2-5
D: TRBD1
size: NA
V: TRBV5-6
CDR3: CASSTGQGGLETQYF
DNA: TGTGCCAGCAGCACCGGACAGGGGGGCCTTGAGACCCAGTACTTC

J: TRBJ1-6
D: NA
size: NA
V: TRBV6-1
CDR3: CASSGTGTLHSPLHF
DNA: TGTGCCAGCAGTGGAACCGGGACACTCCATTCACCCCTCCACTTT

J: TRBJ2-7
D: NA
size: NA
V: TRBV7-4
CDR3: CASSLGVEGYEQYF
DNA: TGTGCCAGCAGCTTAGGAGTAGAGGGCTACGAGCAGTACTTC

J: TRBJ2-2
D: TRBD2
size: NA
V: TRBV4-2
CDR3: CASSQSTSGGAGGELFF
DNA: TGTGCCAGCAGCCAATCGACTAGCGGGGGGGCCGGCGGGGAGCTGTTTTTT

J: TRBJ1-5
D: TRBD1
size: NA
V: TRBV4-1
CDR3: CASSQDRVNQPQHF
DNA: TGCGCCAGCAGCCAGGACAGGGTGAATCAGCCCCAGCATTTT

J: TRBJ1-2
D: NA
size: NA
V: TRBV7-2
CDR3: CASSLASARNYGYTF
DNA: TGTGCCAGCAGCTTAGCCTCGGCCAGGAACTATGGCTACACCTTC

J: TRBJ2-7
D: NA
size: NA
V: TRBV5-8
CDR3: CASSLRTEPPGQYF
DNA: TGTGCCAGCAGCTTGAGGACAGAGCCCCCAGGGCAGTACTTC

J: TRBJ1-2
D: NA
size: NA
V: TRBV7-9
CDR3: CASSWGPRGYTF
DNA: TGTGCCAGCAGCTGGGGCCCCCGGGGCTACACCTTC

J: TRBJ2-5
D: TRBD2
size: NA
V: TRBV11-1
CDR3: CASSLMHTSGGTQYF
DNA: TGTGCCAGCAGCTTAATGCATACGAGCGGGGGGACCCAGTACTTC

J: TRBJ1-5
D: NA
size: NA
V: TRBV7-2
CDR3: CASSLVGGNQPQHF
DNA: TGTGCCAGCAGCTTAGTGGGGGGTAATCAGCCCCAGCATTTT

J: TRBJ1-2
D: TRBD1
size: NA
V: TRBV19
CDR3: CARPGTAYGYTF
DNA: TGTGCCAGACCCGGGACAGCCTATGGCTACACCTTC

J: TRBJ1-3
D: NA
size: NA
V: TRBV6-4
CDR3: CASRATAIGGTIYF
DNA: TGTGCCAGCAGGGCGACGGCGATTGGAGGCACCATATATTTT

J: TRBJ1-2
D: NA
size: NA
V: TRBV7-9
CDR3: CSSSLRGGDYTF
DNA: TGTTCCAGCAGCCTAAGGGGGGGTGACTACACCTTC

J: TRBJ2-4
D: NA
size: NA
V: TRBV19
CDR3: CASSPYEGNIQYF
DNA: TGTGCCAGTAGTCCTTATGAGGGAAACATTCAGTACTTC

J: TRBJ1-5
D: TRBD1
size: NA
V: TRBV5-8
CDR3: CASSTPGTGRNQPQHF
DNA: TGTGCCAGCAGCACCCCCGGGACAGGGAGAAATCAGCCCCAGCATTTT

J: TRBJ1-5
D: TRBD1
size: NA
V: TRBV5-6
CDR3: CASSPGQGAQPQHF
DNA: TGTGCCAGCAGCCCGGGACAGGGGGCGCAGCCCCAGCATTTT

J: TRBJ2-7
D: TRBD1
size: NA
V: TRBV5-3
CDR3: CARSLLRGLYEQYF
DNA: TGTGCCAGAAGCTTGTTGAGGGGGCTGTACGAGCAGTACTTC

J: TRBJ2-7
D: NA
size: few
V: TRBV9
CDR3: CASSVGQTLSYEQYF
DNA: TGTGCCAGCAGCGTAGGGCAGACTTTATCCTACGAGCAGTACTTC

J: TRBJ1-6
D: NA
size: NA
V: TRBV19
CDR3: CASSISGSSYNSPLHF
DNA: TGTGCCAGTAGTATTTCGGGGAGCTCCTATAATTCACCCCTCCACTTT

J: TRBJ2-2
D: TRBD1
size: NA
V: TRBV6-1
CDR3: CASSWTGRELFF
DNA: TGTGCCAGCAGTTGGACAGGGAGGGAGCTGTTTTTT

J: TRBJ2-7
D: TRBD1
size: NA
V: TRBV30
CDR3: CAWSVGTGPPYEQYF
DNA: TGTGCCTGGAGTGTAGGGACAGGACCCCCCTACGAGCAGTACTTC

J: TRBJ2-3
D: NA
size: NA
V: TRBV7-2
CDR3: CASSFAYYLKNSTDTQYF
DNA: TGTGCCAGCAGCTTCGCCTATTACCTTAAAAACAGCACAGATACGCAGTATTTT

J: TRBJ2-5
D: NA
size: once
V: TRBV5-6
CDR3: CASSWLSGQGLGFETQYF
DNA: TGTGCCAGCAGCTGGCTGTCTGGCCAGGGCCTGGGGTTTGAGACCCAGTACTTC

J: TRBJ2-1
D: NA
size: once
V: TRBV5-1
CDR3: CASWSRDEYNEQFF
DNA: TGCGCCAGCTGGTCGCGGGACGAATACAATGAGCAGTTCTTC

J: TRBJ1-5
D: NA
size: once
V: TRBV18
CDR3: CASSPNSYSNQPQHF
DNA: TGTGCCAGCTCACCGAACAGCTATAGCAATCAGCCCCAGCATTTT

J: TRBJ1-1
D: NA
size: NA
V: TRBV5-1
CDR3: CASSFPGGANTEAFF
DNA: TGCGCCAGCAGCTTCCCGGGGGGGGCGAACACTGAAGCTTTCTTT

J: TRBJ2-2
D: NA
size: many
V: TRBV9
CDR3: CASSADTLPTGELFF
DNA: TGTGCCAGCAGCGCCGACACCCTTCCCACCGGGGAGCTGTTTTTT

J: TRBJ1-1
D: TRBD1
size: few
V: TRBV2
CDR3: CASSLNPRQGTEAFF
DNA: TGTGCCAGCAGCCTAAACCCGAGACAGGGGACTGAAGCTTTCTTT

J: TRBJ2-7
D: NA
size: NA
V: TRBV7-2
CDR3: CASSLVAADIFYEQYF
DNA: TGTGCCAGCAGCTTAGTAGCGGCGGACATATTCTACGAGCAGTACTTC

J: TRBJ1-1
D: NA
size: NA
V: TRBV15
CDR3: CATSRDRGRINTEAFF
DNA: TGTGCCACCAGCAGAGATCGCGGGAGAATCAACACTGAAGCTTTCTTT

J: TRBJ2-7
D: NA
size: NA
V: TRBV10-3
CDR3: CAISESSGPLYEQYF
DNA: TGTGCCATCAGTGAGTCTAGCGGACCCCTCTACGAGCAGTACTTC

J: TRBJ1-4
D: NA
size: NA
V: TRBV5-1
CDR3: CASSLGRMTHEKLFF
DNA: TGCGCCAGCAGCTTGGGGAGGATGACTCATGAAAAACTGTTTTTT

J: TRBJ1-6
D: TRBD1
size: NA
V: TRBV5-1
CDR3: CASSLGTGGSNSPLHF
DNA: TGCGCCAGCAGCTTGGGGACAGGGGGAAGTAATTCACCCCTCCACTTT

J: TRBJ1-1
D: TRBD1
size: NA
V: TRBV7-2
CDR3: CASSHRGVGQAYTEAFF
DNA: TGTGCCAGCAGCCACAGAGGGGTGGGACAGGCCTACACTGAAGCTTTCTTT

J: TRBJ1-1
D: TRBD1
size: NA
V: TRBV7-9
CDR3: CASSLWRDRGTEAFF
DNA: TGTGCCAGCAGCTTATGGAGGGACAGGGGCACTGAAGCTTTCTTT

J: TRBJ2-1
D: NA
size: NA
V: TRBV20-1
CDR3: CSGSWGEQFF
DNA: TGCAGCGGCTCATGGGGCGAGCAGTTCTTC

J: TRBJ1-4
D: NA
size: few
V: TRBV7-9
CDR3: CASSFGQVYEKLFF
DNA: TGTGCCAGCAGCTTTGGCCAGGTTTATGAAAAACTGTTTTTT

J: TRBJ2-3
D: TRBD2
size: NA
V: TRBV7-3
CDR3: CASSPGGVTDTQYF
DNA: TGTGCCAGCAGCCCGGGGGGGGTCACAGATACGCAGTATTTT

J: TRBJ2-5
D: TRBD1
size: NA
V: TRBV2
CDR3: CASSYRGQETQYF
DNA: TGTGCCAGCAGTTACAGGGGCCAAGAGACCCAGTACTTC